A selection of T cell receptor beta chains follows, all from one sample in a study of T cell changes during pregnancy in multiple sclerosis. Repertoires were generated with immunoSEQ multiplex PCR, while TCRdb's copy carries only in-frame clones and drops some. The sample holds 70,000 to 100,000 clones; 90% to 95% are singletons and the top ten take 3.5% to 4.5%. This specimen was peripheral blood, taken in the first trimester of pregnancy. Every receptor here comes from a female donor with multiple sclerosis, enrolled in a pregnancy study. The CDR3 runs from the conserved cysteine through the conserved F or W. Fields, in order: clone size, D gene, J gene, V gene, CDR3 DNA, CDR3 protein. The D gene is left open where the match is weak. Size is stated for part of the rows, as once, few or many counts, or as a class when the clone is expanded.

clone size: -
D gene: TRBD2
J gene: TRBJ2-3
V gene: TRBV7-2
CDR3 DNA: TGTGCCAGCAGCTTGGGGACTAGCGGGGCAGGCACAGATACGCAGTATTTT
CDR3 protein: CASSLGTSGAGTDTQYF

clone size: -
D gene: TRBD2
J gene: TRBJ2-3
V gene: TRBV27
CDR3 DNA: TGTGCCAGCAGAGTAGTGGGACTAGCGGGGGGGCCATCTAGCACAGATACGCAGTATTTT
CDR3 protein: CASRVVGLAGGPSSTDTQYF

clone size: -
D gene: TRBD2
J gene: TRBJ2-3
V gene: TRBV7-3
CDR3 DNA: TGTGCCAGCAGCTTTCTCGGCGGGGGGCACACAGATACGCAGTATTTT
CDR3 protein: CASSFLGGGHTDTQYF

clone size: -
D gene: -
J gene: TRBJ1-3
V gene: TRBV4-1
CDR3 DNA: TGCGCCAGCAGCGCCGCGGGGGTCTCTGGAAACACCATATATTTT
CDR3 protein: CASSAAGVSGNTIYF

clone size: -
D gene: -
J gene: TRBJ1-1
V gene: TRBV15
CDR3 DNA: TGTGCCACCAGCAGAGGATGGGGGGATACTGAAGCTTTCTTT
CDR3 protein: CATSRGWGDTEAFF

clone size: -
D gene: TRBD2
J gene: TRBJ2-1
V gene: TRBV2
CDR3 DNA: TGTGCCAGCGTGGGCGGGGGGGCCGGTAATGAGCAGTTCTTC
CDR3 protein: CASVGGGAGNEQFF

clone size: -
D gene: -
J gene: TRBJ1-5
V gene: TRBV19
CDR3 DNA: TGTGCCAGTAGTATAGGCCACAGATCCCGGATCGTGCGCCAGCATTTT
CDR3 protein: CASSIGHRSRIVRQHF

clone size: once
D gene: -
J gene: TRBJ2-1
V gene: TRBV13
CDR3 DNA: TGTGCCAGCAGCACCCCCACAAATGAGCAGTTCTTC
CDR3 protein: CASSTPTNEQFF

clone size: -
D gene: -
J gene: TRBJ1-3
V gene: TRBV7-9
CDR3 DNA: TGTGCCACCGACACCGGTAGTATGGGAAACACCATATATTTT
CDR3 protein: CATDTGSMGNTIYF

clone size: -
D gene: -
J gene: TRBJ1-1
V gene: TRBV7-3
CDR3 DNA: TGTGCCAGCAGCTACTCCGGGACAGAAGCTTTCTTT
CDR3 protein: CASSYSGTEAFF

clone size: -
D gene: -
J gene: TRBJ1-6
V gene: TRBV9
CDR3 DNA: TGTGCCAGCAGCGACCAGGCGGGGTTAGATTCACCCCTCCACTTT
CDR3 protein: CASSDQAGLDSPLHF

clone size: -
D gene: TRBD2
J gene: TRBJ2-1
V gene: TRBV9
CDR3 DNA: TGTGCCAGCAGCGACAACCTAGCGGGGGGTTACAATGAGCAGTTCTTC
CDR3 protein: CASSDNLAGGYNEQFF

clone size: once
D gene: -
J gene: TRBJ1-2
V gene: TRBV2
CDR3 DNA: TGTGCCAGCAGTGATCATGGGACACACTATGGCTACACCTTC
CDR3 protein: CASSDHGTHYGYTF

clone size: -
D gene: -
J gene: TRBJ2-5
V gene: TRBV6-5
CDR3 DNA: TGTGCCAGCAGTTACTCGAGAGGGCCCCAAGAGACCCAGTACTTC
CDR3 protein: CASSYSRGPQETQYF

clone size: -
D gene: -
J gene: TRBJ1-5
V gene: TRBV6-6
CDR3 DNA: TGTGCCAGCAGTATTTCTACCGGGGGAAGCAATCAGCCCCAGCATTTT
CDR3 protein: CASSISTGGSNQPQHF

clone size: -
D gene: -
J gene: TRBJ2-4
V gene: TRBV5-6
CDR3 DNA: TGTGCCAGCAGCGGATGGGACAACGAAAACATTCAGTACTTC
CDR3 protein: CASSGWDNENIQYF

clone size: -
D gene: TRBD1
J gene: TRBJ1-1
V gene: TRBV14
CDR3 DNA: TGTGCCAGCAGCCACACCGTCCGCGTACAGGGGATGGCTTTCTTT
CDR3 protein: CASSHTVRVQGMAFF

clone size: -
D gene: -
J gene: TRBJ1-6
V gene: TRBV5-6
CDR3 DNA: TGTGCCAGCAGCCCAAACCCTCTGAGAAATTCACCCCTCCACTTT
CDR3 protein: CASSPNPLRNSPLHF

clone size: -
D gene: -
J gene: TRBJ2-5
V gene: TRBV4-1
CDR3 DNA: TGCGCCAGCAGCCAAGGATACTCTGAGACCCAGTACTTC
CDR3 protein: CASSQGYSETQYF

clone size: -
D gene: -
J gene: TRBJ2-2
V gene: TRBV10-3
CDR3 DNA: TGTGCCATCAGCGTAGTCGGACAGCCCACCGGGGAGCTGTTTTTT
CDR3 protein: CAISVVGQPTGELFF

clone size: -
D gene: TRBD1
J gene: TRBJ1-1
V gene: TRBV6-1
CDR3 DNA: TGTGCCAGCAGTGCCGACAGGGGGAACACTGAAGCTTTCTTT
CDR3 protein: CASSADRGNTEAFF

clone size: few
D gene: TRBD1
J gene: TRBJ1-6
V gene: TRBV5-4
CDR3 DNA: TGTGCCAGCAGCTTGGTCGAGGGGGCGGACCTCCACTTT
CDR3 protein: CASSLVEGADLHF

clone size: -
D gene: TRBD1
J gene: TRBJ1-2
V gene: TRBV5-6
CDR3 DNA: TGTGCCAGCAGCGGCTTTGGCAGGGGGATCTCCAACTATGGCTACACCTTC
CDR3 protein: CASSGFGRGISNYGYTF

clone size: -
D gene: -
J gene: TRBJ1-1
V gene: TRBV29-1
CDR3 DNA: TGCAGCGGTTTATTTTCGGGCACTGAAGCTTTCTTT
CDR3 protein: CSGLFSGTEAFF

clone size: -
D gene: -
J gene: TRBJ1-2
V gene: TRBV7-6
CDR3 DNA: TGTGCCAGCAGCAGCGGAGACGGGACACCATATGGCTACACCTTC
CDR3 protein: CASSSGDGTPYGYTF

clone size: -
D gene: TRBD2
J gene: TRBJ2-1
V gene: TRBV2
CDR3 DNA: TGTGCCAGCACCCCGGGACTACCGGGGGATGAGCAGTTCTTC
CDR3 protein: CASTPGLPGDEQFF

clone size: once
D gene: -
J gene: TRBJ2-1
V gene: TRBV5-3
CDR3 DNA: TGTGCCAGAAGCTTAACAGGGTCTCGCGATGAGCAGTTCTTC
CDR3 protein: CARSLTGSRDEQFF

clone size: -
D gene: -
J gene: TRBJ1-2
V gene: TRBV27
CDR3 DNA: TGTGCCAGCAGTCCAGGGATTAGTTTAGATGGCTACACCTTC
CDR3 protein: CASSPGISLDGYTF

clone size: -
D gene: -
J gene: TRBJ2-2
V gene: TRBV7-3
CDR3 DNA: TGTGCCAGCAGCCCGGATGACAGGAACACCGGGGAGCTGTTTTTT
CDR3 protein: CASSPDDRNTGELFF

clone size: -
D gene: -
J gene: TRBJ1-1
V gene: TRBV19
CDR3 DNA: TGTGCCAGTAGTGACCGGGTCCCGAACACTGAAGCTTTCTTT
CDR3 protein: CASSDRVPNTEAFF

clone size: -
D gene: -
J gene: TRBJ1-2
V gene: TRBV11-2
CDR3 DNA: TGTGCCAGCAGCTTAGGGGGCAGTAACTATGGCTACACCTTC
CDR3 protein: CASSLGGSNYGYTF

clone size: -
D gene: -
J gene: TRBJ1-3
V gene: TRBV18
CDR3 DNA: TGTGCCAGCTCACCGCTAGACAGCTCTGGAAACACCATATATTTT
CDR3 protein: CASSPLDSSGNTIYF

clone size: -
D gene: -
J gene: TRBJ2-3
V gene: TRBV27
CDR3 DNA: TGTGCCAGCAGTTTAGCGGGGCTACGCACAGATACGCAGTATTTT
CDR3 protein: CASSLAGLRTDTQYF

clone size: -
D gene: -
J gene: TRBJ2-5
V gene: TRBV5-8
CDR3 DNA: TGTGCCAGCAGCTTGGATGGTGGCGAGACCCAGTACTTC
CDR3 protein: CASSLDGGETQYF

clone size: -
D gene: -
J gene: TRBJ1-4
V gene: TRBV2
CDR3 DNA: TGTGCCAGCAGTGCGGTAGCTAATGAAAAACTGTTTTTT
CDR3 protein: CASSAVANEKLFF

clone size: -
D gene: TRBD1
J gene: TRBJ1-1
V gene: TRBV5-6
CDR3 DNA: TGTGCCAGCGGAGCACCGGACAGGGGCGCCGATGAAGCTTTCTTT
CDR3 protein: CASGAPDRGADEAFF

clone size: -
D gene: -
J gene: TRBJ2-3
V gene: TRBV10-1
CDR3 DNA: TGCGCCAGCAGTGAATGGGGGACTAGCACAGATACGCAGTATTTT
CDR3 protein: CASSEWGTSTDTQYF

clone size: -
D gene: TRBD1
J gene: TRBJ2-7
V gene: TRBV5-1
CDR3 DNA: TGCGCCAGCAGCGTGGACAGGAGCTCCTACGAGCAGTACTTC
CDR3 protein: CASSVDRSSYEQYF

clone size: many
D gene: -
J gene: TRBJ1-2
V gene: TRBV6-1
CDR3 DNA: TGTGCCAGCAGTGACAGGCGAGACTACACCTTC
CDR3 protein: CASSDRRDYTF

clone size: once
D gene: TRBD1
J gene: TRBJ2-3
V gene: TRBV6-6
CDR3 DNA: TGTGCCAGCAGCGCCGGACAGGGGTACACAGATACGCAGTATTTT
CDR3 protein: CASSAGQGYTDTQYF